This is a list of T cell receptor beta chains from one sample in a study of blood T cell repertoires in COVID-19. Here immunoSEQ multiplex PCR was the method, and the copy in TCRdb shows in-frame clones only, minus some. Of about 99,000 clones detected, roughly 78% appear once; the ten largest clones hold 15% to 20%. Specimen: peripheral blood. These receptors were taken from a woman over 75 with active or convalescent COVID-19. CDR3s include the opening cysteine and the closing phenylalanine or tryptophan. The D gene is left open where the match is weak. The size field is filled for only some rows; it gives once, few, many or a size class.

v_call	clone_size	j_call	d_call	cdr3_aa	cdr3_nt
TRBV6-5	once	TRBJ2-6	.	CASSIGGSGANVLTF	TGTGCCAGCAGCATAGGCGGCTCTGGGGCCAACGTCCTGACTTTC
TRBV15	.	TRBJ2-5	TRBD2	CATSSLSGSGETQYF	TGTGCCACCAGCAGCCTTAGCGGGAGTGGGGAGACCCAGTACTTC
TRBV27	.	TRBJ1-2	.	CASSLGGNYGYTF	TGTGCCAGCAGTTTGGGAGGGAACTATGGCTACACCTTC
TRBV2	.	TRBJ2-7	.	CATSPFEQYF	TGTGCCACCTCTCCCTTCGAGCAGTACTTC
TRBV5-5	.	TRBJ2-7	.	CASSSPKREQYF	TGTGCCAGCAGCTCACCAAAGCGGGAGCAGTACTTC
TRBV6-5	.	TRBJ1-4	TRBD1	CASSSTGTGSEKLFF	TGTGCCAGCAGTTCAACCGGGACAGGGAGTGAAAAACTGTTTTTT
TRBV5-6	once	TRBJ2-7	TRBD2	CASSLRLAGIHSYEQYF	TGTGCCAGCAGCTTGAGATTAGCGGGAATACACTCCTACGAGCAGTACTTC
TRBV19	.	TRBJ1-2	TRBD1	CASRNRGNGNYGYTF	TGTGCCAGTAGGAACAGGGGAAACGGTAACTATGGCTACACCTTC
TRBV6-5	.	TRBJ2-5	TRBD1	CASDRTGETQYF	TGTGCCAGCGATAGGACAGGAGAGACCCAGTACTTC
TRBV5-1	.	TRBJ2-5	.	CASSLGRTQETQYF	TGCGCCAGCAGCTTGGGTCGGACACAAGAGACCCAGTACTTC
TRBV5-6	few	TRBJ2-5	TRBD2	CASSLGRAGGPGETQYF	TGTGCCAGCAGCTTGGGAAGAGCGGGAGGGCCGGGAGAGACCCAGTACTTC
TRBV7-6	.	TRBJ2-1	.	CASSPYSNEQFF	TGTGCCAGCAGCCCCTATAGCAATGAGCAGTTCTTC
TRBV18	.	TRBJ2-7	.	CASSPGIADSYEQYF	TGTGCCAGCTCCCCTGGGATAGCGGACTCCTACGAGCAGTACTTC
TRBV29-1	once	TRBJ1-1	.	CSVAAPTGYDTEAFF	TGCAGCGTTGCAGCGCCTACAGGGTACGACACTGAAGCTTTCTTT
TRBV5-1	.	TRBJ1-1	.	CASSFRGYTEAFF	TGCGCCAGCAGCTTTCGGGGTTACACTGAAGCTTTCTTT